This T cell receptor (beta chain) appears in the sequencing data of a study of PD-1 blockade in classical Hodgkin lymphoma. Whole-study context: Nivolumab 3 mg/kg was given intravenously every 2 weeks. Regarding the study as a whole: Before treatment, complete responders showed about the same diversity as newly diagnosed patients. Exclusion covered patients beginning nivolumab under 1 year post-ASCT.

Patients all relapsed after autologous stem cell transplantation, and there was variation in brentuximab vedotin exposure. Libraries were prepared by immunoSEQ multiplex PCR; TCRdb keeps only in-frame clonotypes and omits some of them. The sample consists of roughly 10,000 clones, approximately 81% of them appearing once. Concerning this clone itself: Its matching antigen is unknown.

This receptor was identified in a human donor with classical Hodgkin lymphoma. Source: peripheral blood mononuclear cells (PBMCs), taken at baseline.

CDR3 sequence: CASSYSLGETQYF. The CDR3 nucleotides read TGTGCCAGCAGTTACAGCTTAGGAGAGACCCAGTACTTC. This rearrangement joins TRBV6-6 to TRBJ2-5; D ambiguous. This CDR3 is 13 amino acids long. The V end was cut by 2 bases, the J end by 4 bases, with 8 bases between. Germline V gene lookup returns CDR1 MNHNY and CDR2 SVGAGI (reference sequence).